A single sample gave rise to the 10 T cell receptor beta chains below, sequenced in a study of blood T cells in healthy people across ages. Alongside a J-beta primer mix, a sample-barcoded 5' primer served in a second PCR lasting roughly 6 to 11 cycles. TCRdb reprocessed the 5' RACE reads via MiXCR and lists one record per CDR3 protein. Of about 570,000 distinct CDR3 sequences listed, 25% to 30% were seen once; the top ten hold about 18%. Source material: blood. Receptors originate from a woman in her seventies in good health.

The V and J genes are TRBV7-2 and TRBJ2-1; TRBD2 matches 8 bases. The V gene end was trimmed by 1 base and the J gene end by 8 bases; junction bases not matched to a gene: 10. The CDR3 has 16 amino acids. The germline V gene encodes CDR1 SGHTA and CDR2 FQGNSA. The CDR3: CASSLVTTGGIHEQFF. CDR3 bases: TGTGCCAGCAGCTTAGTTACGACGGGGGGGATTCATGAGCAGTTCTTC.

This clonotype was counted only a few times. V is TRBV5-1 and J is TRBJ1-1, with D perhaps TRBD1 (5 bases). Germline loops: CDR1 SGHRS, CDR2 YFSETQ. With 0 bases removed from V and 5 bases from J, the gap between germline ends came to 14 bases. This CDR3 spans 15 amino acids. The CDR3 spells CASSLEGGAQTEAFF. The CDR3 DNA sequence: TGCGCCAGCAGCTTGGAGGGCGGGGCACAGACTGAAGCTTTCTTT.

The sample holds a few counts of this clonotype. This rearrangement joins TRBV20-1 to TRBJ2-5; a possible D gene is TRBD2 (5 bases). Trimming shortened V by 3 bases and J by 3 bases, and 14 bases separated the two germline ends. This CDR3 has 14 amino acids. CDR1 DFQATT and CDR2 SNEGSKA come from the germline V gene (reference sequence). Here the CDR3 reads CSARGAHGEETQYF. The CDR3 DNA follows: TGCAGTGCTAGGGGAGCCCACGGAGAAGAGACCCAGTACTTC.

A remark on this clonotype: One junction end disagrees with the germline gene, perhaps due to a read error. This chain joins TRBV27 and TRBJ1-1, with D perhaps matching TRBD1 (6 bases). The CDR3 is 13 residues long. Germline CDR1 MNHEY, CDR2 SMNVEV (reference sequence). The CDR3 coding sequence is TGTGCCAGCAGACTTCAGGGGATCACTGAAGCTCTCTTT. It encodes CASRLQGITEALF.

This clonotype came up a few times. The chain recombines TRBV20-1 with TRBJ2-3, with TRBD2 identical over 7 bases. V was clipped by 2 bases and J by 8 bases; unmatched bases: 7. Germline V lookup: CDR1 DFQATT, CDR2 SNEGSKA (reference sequence). The CDR3 has 13 amino acids. CDR3 residues: CSARLPTSTTQYF. The DNA of the CDR3 is TGCAGTGCTAGATTACCGACTAGCACTACGCAGTATTTT.

The table lists this clonotype with a few counts. This chain connects TRBV28 to TRBJ2-4, with no clear D. Trimming removed 4 bases at V and 12 bases at J, with 19 bases between. The CDR3 sequence is 14 residues long. The germline gives CDR1 MDHEN, CDR2 SYDVKM. CDR3 in amino acids: CASSSGLPFLDQYF. Here the CDR3 DNA reads TGTGCCAGCAGTTCGGGCCTGCCCTTCCTTGATCAGTACTTC.

This clonotype was observed at least ten times. This chain joins TRBV18 and TRBJ2-4; D might be TRBD1 (5 bases). This CDR3 contains 12 residues. V was trimmed by 2 bases and J by 6 bases, leaving 5 bases between them. CDR1 and CDR2 (germline): KGHSH, LQKENI. CDR3 in amino acids: CASSPDRNIQYF. The CDR3 bases are TGTGCCAGCTCACCAGACAGAAACATTCAGTACTTC.

The J gene is TRBJ2-5, the V gene TRBV5-1; no definite D call. CDR3 length: 13 residues. The V and J ends lost 3 bases and 3 bases respectively, with 9 bases between them. Germline values: CDR1 SGHRS, CDR2 YFSETQ. In nucleotides, the CDR3 is TGCGCCAGCAGCTCCCAGATAGAAGAGACCCAGTACTTC. Amino acids: CASSSQIEETQYF. Full variable domain (outside the CDR3, taken from reference TRBV5-1 and TRBJ2-5): KAGVTQTPRYLIKTRGQQVTLSCSPISGHRSVSWYQQTPGQGLQFLFEYFSETQRNKGNFPGRFSGRQFSNSRSEMNVSTLELGDSALYLCASSSQIEETQYFGPGTRLLVL.

The rearrangement links TRBV9 to TRBJ2-3; a weak D match, TRBD2 (5 bases). The CDR3 extends over 15 amino acids. The V end was cut by 1 base, the J end by 4 bases, with 13 bases between. The germline CDR1 and CDR2 sequences are SGDLS and YYNGEE. The CDR3 loop reads CASSVSAGDADTQYF. Written as DNA, the CDR3 is TGTGCCAGCAGCGTATCCGCCGGGGATGCAGATACGCAGTATTTT.

The V gene is TRBV29-1, the J gene TRBJ2-6; possible D gene TRBD1, 5 bases. Germline values: CDR1 SQVTM, CDR2 ANQGSEA. This CDR3 comprises 14 residues. V lost 6 bases, J lost 3 bases, and 12 bases lay in between. The CDR3 region has the DNA TGCAGCGTGGGGCAGGGTAGTGGGGCCAACGTCCTGACTTTC. This sequence encodes CSVGQGSGANVLTF.